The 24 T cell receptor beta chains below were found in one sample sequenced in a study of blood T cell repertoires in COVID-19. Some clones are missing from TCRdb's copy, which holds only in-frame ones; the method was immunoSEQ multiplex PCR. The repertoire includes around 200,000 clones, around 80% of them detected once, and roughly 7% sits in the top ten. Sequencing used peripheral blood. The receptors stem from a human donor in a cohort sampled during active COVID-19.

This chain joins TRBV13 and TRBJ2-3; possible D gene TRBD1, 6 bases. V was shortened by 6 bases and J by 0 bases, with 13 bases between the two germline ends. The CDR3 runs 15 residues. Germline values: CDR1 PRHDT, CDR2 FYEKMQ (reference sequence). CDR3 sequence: CASRQGISSTDTQYF. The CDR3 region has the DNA TGTGCCAGCAGGCAGGGGATCTCTAGCACAGATACGCAGTATTTT.

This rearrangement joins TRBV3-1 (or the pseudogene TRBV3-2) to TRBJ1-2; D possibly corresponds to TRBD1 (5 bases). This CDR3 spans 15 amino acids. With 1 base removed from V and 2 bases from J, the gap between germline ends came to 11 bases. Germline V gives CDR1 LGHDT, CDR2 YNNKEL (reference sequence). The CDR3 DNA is TGTGCCAGCAGCCAAGGGGCAGGGTTGAACTATGGCTACACCTTC. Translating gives CASSQGAGLNYGYTF.

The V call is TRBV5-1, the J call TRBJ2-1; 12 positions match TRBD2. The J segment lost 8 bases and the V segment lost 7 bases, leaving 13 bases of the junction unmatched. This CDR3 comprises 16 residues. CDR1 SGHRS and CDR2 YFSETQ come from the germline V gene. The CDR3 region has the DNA TGCGCCAGCGCCGGACTAGCGGGGATGAGTCAGGATGAGCAGTTCTTC. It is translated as CASAGLAGMSQDEQFF.

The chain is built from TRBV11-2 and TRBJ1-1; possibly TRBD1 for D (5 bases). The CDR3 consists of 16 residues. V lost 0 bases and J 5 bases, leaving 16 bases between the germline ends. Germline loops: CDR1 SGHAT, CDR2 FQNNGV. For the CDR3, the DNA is TGTGCCAGCAGCTTAGAACCCCCAGCAGGGCCGACTGAAGCTTTCTTT. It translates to CASSLEPPAGPTEAFF.

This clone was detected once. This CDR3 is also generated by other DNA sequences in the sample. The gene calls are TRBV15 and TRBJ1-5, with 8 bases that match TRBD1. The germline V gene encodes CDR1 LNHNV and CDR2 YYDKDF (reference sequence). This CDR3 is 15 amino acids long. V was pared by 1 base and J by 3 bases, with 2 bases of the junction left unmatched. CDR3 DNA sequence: TGTGCCACCAGCAGAGGGACAGGGTCCAATCAGCCCCAGCATTTT. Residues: CATSRGTGSNQPQHF. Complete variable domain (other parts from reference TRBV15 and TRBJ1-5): DAMVIQNPRYQVTQFGKPVTLSCSQTLNHNVMYWYQQKSSQAPKLLFHYYDKDFNNEADTPDNFQSRRPNTSFCFLDIRSPGLGDTAMYLCATSRGTGSNQPQHFGDGTRLSIL.

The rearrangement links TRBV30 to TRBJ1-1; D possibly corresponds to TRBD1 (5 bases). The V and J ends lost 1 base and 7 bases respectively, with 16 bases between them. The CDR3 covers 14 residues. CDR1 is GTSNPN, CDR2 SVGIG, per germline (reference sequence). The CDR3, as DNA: TGTGCCTGGAGTGCGGGGCTCGGGGGTGATGAAGCTTTCTTT. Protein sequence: CAWSAGLGGDEAFF.

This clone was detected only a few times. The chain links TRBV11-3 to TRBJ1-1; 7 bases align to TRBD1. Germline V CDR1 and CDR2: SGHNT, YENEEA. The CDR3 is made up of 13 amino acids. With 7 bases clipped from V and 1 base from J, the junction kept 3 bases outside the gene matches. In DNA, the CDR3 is TGTGCCAGCACAGGACAGGAGAACACTGAAGCTTTCTTT. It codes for CASTGQENTEAFF.

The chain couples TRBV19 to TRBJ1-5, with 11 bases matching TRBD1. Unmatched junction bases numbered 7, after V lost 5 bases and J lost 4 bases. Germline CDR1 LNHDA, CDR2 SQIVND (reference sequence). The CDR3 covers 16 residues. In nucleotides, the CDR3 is TGTGCCAGTAGTCGGACAGGGGGCGCGAAGAATCAGCCCCAGCATTTT. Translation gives CASSRTGGAKNQPQHF.

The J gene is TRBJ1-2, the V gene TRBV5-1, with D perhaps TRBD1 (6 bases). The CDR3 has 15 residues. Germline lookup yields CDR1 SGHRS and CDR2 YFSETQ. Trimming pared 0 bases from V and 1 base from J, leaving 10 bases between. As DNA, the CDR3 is TGCGCCAGCAGCTTGGAACAGGGTAATAACTATGGCTACACCTTC. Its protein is CASSLEQGNNYGYTF.

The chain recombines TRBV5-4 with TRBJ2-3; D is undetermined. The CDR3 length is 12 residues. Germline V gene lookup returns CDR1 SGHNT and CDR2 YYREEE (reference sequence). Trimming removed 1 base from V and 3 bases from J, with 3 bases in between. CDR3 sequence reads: CASSLTTDTQYF. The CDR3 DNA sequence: TGTGCCAGCAGCTTGACTACAGATACGCAGTATTTT.

The CDR3 nucleotides are TGTGCCAGCAGCCCATCGACAGGGCGGCACTACGAGCAGTACTTC. Its translation: CASSPSTGRHYEQYF. The chain has TRBV7-9 and TRBJ2-7, with TRBD1 matching over 7 bases. The CDR3 contains 15 residues. Germline V gene lookup returns CDR1 SEHNR and CDR2 FQNEAQ (reference sequence). J gave up 3 bases and V 5 bases, and 10 bases lay outside the gene matches. Complete variable domain (other parts from reference TRBV7-9 and TRBJ2-7): DTGVSQNPRHKITKRGQNVTFRCDPISEHNRLYWYRQTLGQGPEFLTYFQNEAQLEKSRLLSDRFSAERPKGSFSTLEIQRTEQGDSAMYLCASSPSTGRHYEQYFGPGTRLTVT.

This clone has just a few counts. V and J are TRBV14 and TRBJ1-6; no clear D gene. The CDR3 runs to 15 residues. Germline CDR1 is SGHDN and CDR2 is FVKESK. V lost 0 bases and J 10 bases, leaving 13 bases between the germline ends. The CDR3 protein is CASSQDGPLNSPLHF. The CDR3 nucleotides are TGTGCCAGCAGCCAAGATGGGCCACTGAACTCACCCCTCCACTTT.

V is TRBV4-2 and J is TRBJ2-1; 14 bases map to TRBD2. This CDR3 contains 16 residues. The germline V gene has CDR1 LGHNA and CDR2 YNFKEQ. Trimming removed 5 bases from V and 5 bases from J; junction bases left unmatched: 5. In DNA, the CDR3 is TGTGCCAGCAGCTCCCGACTAGCGGGGGGGAACAATGAGCAGTTCTTC. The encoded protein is CASSSRLAGGNNEQFF.

CDR3 loop: CASSQYSTEAFF. The CDR3 DNA sequence: TGTGCCAGCAGCCAGTATAGCACTGAAGCTTTCTTT. The chain recombines TRBV3-1 (or the pseudogene TRBV3-2) with TRBJ1-1; no clear D. CDR1 and CDR2 (germline): LGHDT, YNNKEL (reference sequence). V lost 3 bases and J lost 4, with 6 bases in between. This CDR3 comprises 12 residues.

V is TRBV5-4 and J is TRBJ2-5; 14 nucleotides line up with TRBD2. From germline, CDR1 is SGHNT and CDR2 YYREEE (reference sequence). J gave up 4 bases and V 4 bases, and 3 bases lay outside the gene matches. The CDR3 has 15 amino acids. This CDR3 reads CASSSGTSGGETQYF. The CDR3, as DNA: TGTGCCAGCAGCAGTGGGACTAGCGGGGGAGAGACCCAGTACTTC.

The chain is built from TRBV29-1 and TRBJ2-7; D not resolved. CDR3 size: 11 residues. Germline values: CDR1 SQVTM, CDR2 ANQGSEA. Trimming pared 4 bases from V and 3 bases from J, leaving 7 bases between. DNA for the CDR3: TGCAGCGTTGTAGTCGTCTACGAGCAGTACTTC. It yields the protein CSVVVVYEQYF.

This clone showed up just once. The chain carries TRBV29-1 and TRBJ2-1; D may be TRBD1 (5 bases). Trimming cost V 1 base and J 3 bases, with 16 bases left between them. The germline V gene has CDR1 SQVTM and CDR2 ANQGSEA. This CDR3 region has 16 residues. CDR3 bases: TGCAGCGTTGAAGTAGACAGACGTATAAACTACAATGAGCAGTTCTTC. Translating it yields CSVEVDRRINYNEQFF.

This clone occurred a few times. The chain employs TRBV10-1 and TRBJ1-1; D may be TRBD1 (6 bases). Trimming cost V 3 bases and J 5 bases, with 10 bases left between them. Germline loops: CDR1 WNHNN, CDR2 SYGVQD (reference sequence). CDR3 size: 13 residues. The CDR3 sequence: CASSDNQGTEAFF. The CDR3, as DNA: TGCGCCAGCAGTGATAACCAGGGGACTGAAGCTTTCTTT.

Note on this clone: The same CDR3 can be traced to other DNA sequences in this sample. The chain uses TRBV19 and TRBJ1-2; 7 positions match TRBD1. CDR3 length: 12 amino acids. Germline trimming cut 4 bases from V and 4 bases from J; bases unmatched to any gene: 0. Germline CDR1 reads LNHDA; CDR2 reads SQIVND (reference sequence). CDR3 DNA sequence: TGTGCCAGTAGTACAGGGGGCTATGGCTACACCTTC. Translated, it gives CASSTGGYGYTF.

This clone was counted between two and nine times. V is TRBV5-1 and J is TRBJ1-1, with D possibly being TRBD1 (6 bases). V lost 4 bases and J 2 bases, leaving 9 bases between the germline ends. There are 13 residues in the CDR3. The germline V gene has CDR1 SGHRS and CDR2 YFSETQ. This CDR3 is CASSTGINTEAFF. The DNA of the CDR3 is TGCGCCAGCAGCACAGGGATAAACACTGAAGCTTTCTTT.

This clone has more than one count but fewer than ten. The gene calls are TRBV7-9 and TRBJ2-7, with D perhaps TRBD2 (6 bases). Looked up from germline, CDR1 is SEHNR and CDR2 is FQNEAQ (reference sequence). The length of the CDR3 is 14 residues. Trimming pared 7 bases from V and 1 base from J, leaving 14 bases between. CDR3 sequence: CASTNPEGSYEQYF. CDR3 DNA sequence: TGTGCCAGCACCAACCCGGAGGGGTCCTACGAGCAGTACTTC.

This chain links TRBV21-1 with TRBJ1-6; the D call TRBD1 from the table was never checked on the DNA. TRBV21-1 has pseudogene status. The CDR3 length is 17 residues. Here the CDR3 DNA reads TGTGCCAGCAGGGACAGGGGATCAAGGTCCTATAATTCACCCCTCCACTTT. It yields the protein CASRDRGSRSYNSPLHF.

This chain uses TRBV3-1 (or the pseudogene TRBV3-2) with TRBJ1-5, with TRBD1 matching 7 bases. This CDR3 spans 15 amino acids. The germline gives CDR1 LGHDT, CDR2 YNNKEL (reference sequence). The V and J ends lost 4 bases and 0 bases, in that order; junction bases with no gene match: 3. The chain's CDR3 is CASSPGGHSNQPQHF. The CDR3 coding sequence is TGTGCCAGCAGCCCAGGGGGACATAGCAATCAGCCCCAGCATTTT.

The CDR3 loop is CASSLVAVNEQFF. The CDR3 nucleotides read TGTGCCAGCAGCTTAGTGGCAGTCAATGAGCAGTTCTTC. V usage is TRBV11-2 and J usage is TRBJ2-1; the D is unclear. Germline CDR1 reads SGHAT; CDR2 reads FQNNGV. The V and J ends lost 1 base and 6 bases respectively, with 7 bases between them. The CDR3 length is 13 residues. Combining the CDR3 with reference TRBV11-2 and TRBJ2-1 gives the whole variable domain EAGVAQSPRYKIIEKRQSVAFWCNPISGHATLYWYQQILGQGPKLLIQFQNNGVVDDSQLPKDRFSAERLKGVDSTLKIQPAKLEDSAVYLCASSLVAVNEQFFGPGTRLTVL.